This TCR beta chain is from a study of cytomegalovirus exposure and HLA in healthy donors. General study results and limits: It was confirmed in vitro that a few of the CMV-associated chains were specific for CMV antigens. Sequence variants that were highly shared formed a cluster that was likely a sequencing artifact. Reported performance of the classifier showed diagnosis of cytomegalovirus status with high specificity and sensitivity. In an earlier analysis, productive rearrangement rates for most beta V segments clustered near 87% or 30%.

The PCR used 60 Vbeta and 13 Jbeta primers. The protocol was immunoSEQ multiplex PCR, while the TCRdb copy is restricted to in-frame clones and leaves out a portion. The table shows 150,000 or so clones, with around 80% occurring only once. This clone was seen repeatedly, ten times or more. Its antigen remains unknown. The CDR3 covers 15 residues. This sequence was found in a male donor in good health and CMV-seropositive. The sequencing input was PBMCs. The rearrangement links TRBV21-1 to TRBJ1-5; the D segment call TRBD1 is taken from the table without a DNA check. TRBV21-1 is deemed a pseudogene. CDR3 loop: CASSITGGFNQPQHF. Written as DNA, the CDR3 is TGTGCCAGCAGCATAACAGGGGGATTCAATCAGCCCCAGCATTTT.